The rows below give T cell receptor beta chains drawn from one sample of a study of siplizumab effects on memory and regulatory T cells. Libraries were prepared by immunoSEQ multiplex PCR; TCRdb keeps only in-frame clonotypes and omits some of them. The sample comprises 70,000 to 90,000 clones, 80% to 90% of which are singletons, and 15% rests with the top ten. Sequencing was carried out using CD4+ T cells sorted from blood. The receptors originated from a human donor in good health. The CDR3 runs from the conserved cysteine through the conserved F or W. D genes are given only for firm matches. Size is omitted from some rows. Given values are once, few, many or a class for expanded clones.

clone_size cdr3_length d_call j_call v_call cdr3_nt cdr3_aa
NA 15 TRBD2 TRBJ2-7 TRBV5-5 TGTGCCAGCAGCCATGCGGGACTCGCGGGAGGCGAGCAGTACTTC CASSHAGLAGGEQYF
NA 16 TRBD1 TRBJ1-2 TRBV19 TGTGCCAGTAGTCCCTCAGGACAGGGTGGCCTCTATGGCTACACCTTC CASSPSGQGGLYGYTF
NA 14 NA TRBJ1-1 TRBV6-1 TGTGCCAGCAGTCAAGATCCAGGGCACACTGAAGCTTTCTTT CASSQDPGHTEAFF
NA 18 TRBD1 TRBJ2-1 TRBV19 TGTGCCAGTAGTATGGCCGGTTTAGACAGGGGGCGCTACAATGAGCAGTTCTTC CASSMAGLDRGRYNEQFF
NA 15 NA TRBJ1-1 TRBV18 TGTGCCAGCTCACCGCGGGGGGGGGCCGTAAGAGAAGCTTTCTTT CASSPRGGAVREAFF
NA 12 NA TRBJ1-1 TRBV7-9 TGTGCCAGCAGCCAGACAGAGATTGAAGCTTTCTTT CASSQTEIEAFF
NA 15 TRBD2 TRBJ2-7 TRBV6-1 TGTGCCAGCAGTTCTAGCGGGACTCTGCCCATCGAGCAGTACTTC CASSSSGTLPIEQYF
NA 14 NA TRBJ2-3 TRBV5-1 TGCGCCAGCACCCTGGGACTGAGCACAGATACGCAGTATTTT CASTLGLSTDTQYF
NA 15 NA TRBJ2-6 TRBV7-2 TGTGCCAGCAGCGGCAGGGTCTCTGGGGCCAACGTCCTGACTTTC CASSGRVSGANVLTF
NA 12 NA TRBJ2-3 TRBV10-1 TGCGCCAGCAATAAGCGGTCGGATACGCAGTATTTT CASNKRSDTQYF
NA 14 NA TRBJ2-7 TRBV27 TGTGCCAGCAAGTTCGGGGGACTTTCCTACGAGCAGTACTTC CASKFGGLSYEQYF
NA 17 NA TRBJ2-1 TRBV11-2 TGTGCCAGCAGCTTTGGAAGGATCATTGGGGGTAAAAATGAGCAGTTCTTC CASSFGRIIGGKNEQFF
NA 16 TRBD1 TRBJ1-1 TRBV14 TGTGCCAGCAGCCAATCAGGACAGGGTGGGAGTGCTGAAGCTTTCTTT CASSQSGQGGSAEAFF
NA 13 NA TRBJ2-2 TRBV2 TGTGCCAGCAGCCAGACCCCTCGGGGGGAGCTGTTTTTT CASSQTPRGELFF
NA 17 TRBD1 TRBJ2-7 TRBV19 TGTGCCAGTAGTACCCAACCGGGACAGGGGCGCTCCTACGAGCAGTACTTC CASSTQPGQGRSYEQYF
NA 16 TRBD2 TRBJ2-3 TRBV2 TGTGCCAGCAGTGAAGTTCTAGCGGGAGGGGGGGATACGCAGTATTTT CASSEVLAGGGDTQYF
once 13 NA TRBJ2-2 TRBV6-5 TGTGCCAGCAGTTACGTCAACACCGGGGAGCTGTTTTTT CASSYVNTGELFF
NA 14 NA TRBJ1-2 TRBV6-8 TGTGCCAGCAGTTACTCGACCGGGACGGGGGGCTACACCTTC CASSYSTGTGGYTF
NA 13 TRBD2 TRBJ2-7 TRBV7-6 TGTGCCAGCAGCCGGACTAGATACTTGGAGCAGTACTTC CASSRTRYLEQYF
NA 14 NA TRBJ1-2 TRBV7-2 TGTGCCAGCAGCTTAAGGGGAGGGGGCTATGGCTACACCTTC CASSLRGGGYGYTF
NA 13 NA TRBJ1-2 TRBV9 TGTGCCAGCAGCACAAGCCAGGGTAGTGGCTACACCTTC CASSTSQGSGYTF
NA 17 NA TRBJ2-4 TRBV28 TGTGCCAGCAGTTTTGGGGGGCGCAAGGGATCAAAAAACATTCAGTACTTC CASSFGGRKGSKNIQYF
NA 15 NA TRBJ2-5 TRBV7-2 TGTGCCAGCAGCTTCAAGTGGGGGAGTGGAGAGACCCAGTACTTC CASSFKWGSGETQYF
NA 15 TRBD2 TRBJ2-1 TRBV7-2 TGTGCCAGCAGCTTAGACTTTAGCGGGAGCGGTGAGCAGTTCTTC CASSLDFSGSGEQFF
once 15 TRBD1 TRBJ1-4 TRBV7-9 TGTGCCAGCAGCTTAACAGGGGGCGCAAAGGAAAAACTGTTTTTT CASSLTGGAKEKLFF
NA 14 TRBD1 TRBJ1-5 TRBV19 TGTGCCAGTAGTAAGGACAGGGGCTATCAGCCCCAGCATTTT CASSKDRGYQPQHF
NA 13 NA TRBJ2-5 TRBV29-1 TGCAGCGTTGAAAAGGGGAGCCAAGAGACCCAGTACTTC CSVEKGSQETQYF
NA 15 NA TRBJ2-2 TRBV30 TGTGCCTGGATTTCCCGTCGCCCCAACACCGGGGAGCTGTTTTTT CAWISRRPNTGELFF
NA 17 TRBD2 TRBJ2-3 TRBV10-3 TGTGCCATCAGTGAACCAAAGACTAGCGGGACAGGAGATACGCAGTATTTT CAISEPKTSGTGDTQYF
NA 12 NA TRBJ2-7 TRBV4-2 TGTGCCAGCAGCCAACTGGGTGAAGAGCAGTACTTC CASSQLGEEQYF
NA 16 NA TRBJ2-5 TRBV21-1 TGTGCCAGCAGACCCAGCGGGGCGGGAGGGGTAGAGACCCAGTACTTC CASRPSGAGGVETQYF
NA 12 TRBD1 TRBJ1-1 TRBV28 TGTGCCAGCAGTACAGGGGTCACTGAAGCTTTCTTT CASSTGVTEAFF
NA 13 NA TRBJ1-5 TRBV27 TGTGCCAGCAGTGTCAGAGTGGGGCAGCCCCAGCATTTT CASSVRVGQPQHF
once 14 TRBD2 TRBJ2-1 TRBV27 TGTGCCAGCAGTATCAGACTAGCTTACAATGAGCAGTTCTTC CASSIRLAYNEQFF